The TCR beta chain under discussion was sequenced for a study of T-cell reconstitution after alpha-beta-depleted transplantation in children. Trimming shortened V by 6 bases and J by 5 bases, and 16 bases separated the two germline ends. Germline V gene data show CDR1 as SQVTM and CDR2 as ANQGSEA. The CDR3 loop spans 13 amino acids. Construction of the TCRbeta library involved unique molecular identifiers. Each CDR3 protein gets one entry after TCRdb re-called the PCR reads with MiXCR. The sample shows 200,000 to 250,000 distinct CDR3 sequences, around 12% of them seen only once. The table lists this clonotype with many counts.

The source material was PBMCs from the stem cell graft donor, sampled from the stem cell graft. The receptor was derived from a human donor who donated a stem cell graft to a child with acute lymphoblastic leukemia. The chain recombines TRBV29-1 with TRBJ1-2, with TRBD1 as a possible D gene (5 bases). The DNA of the CDR3 is TGCAGCGTCCCTAGGGTGTCAGGGTATGGCTACACCTTC. Protein sequence: CSVPRVSGYGYTF. Complete variable domain (other parts from reference TRBV29-1 and TRBJ1-2): SAVISQKPSRDICQRGTSLTIQCQVDSQVTMMFWYRQQPGQSLTLIATANQGSEATYESGFVIDKFPISRPNLTFSTLTVSNMSPEDSSIYLCSVPRVSGYGYTFGSGTRLTVV.